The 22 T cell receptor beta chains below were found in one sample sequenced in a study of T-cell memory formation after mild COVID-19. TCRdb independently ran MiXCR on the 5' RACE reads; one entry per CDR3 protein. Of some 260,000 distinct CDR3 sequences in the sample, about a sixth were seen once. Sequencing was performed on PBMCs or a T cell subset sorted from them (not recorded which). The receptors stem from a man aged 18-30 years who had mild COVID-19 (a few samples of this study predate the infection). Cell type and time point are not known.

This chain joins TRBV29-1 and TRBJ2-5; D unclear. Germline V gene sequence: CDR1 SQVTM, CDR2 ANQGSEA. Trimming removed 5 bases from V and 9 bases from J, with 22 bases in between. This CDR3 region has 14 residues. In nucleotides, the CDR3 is TGCAGCGTTCGGGTGGCCGGTTCGAACGAGGCCCAGTACTTC. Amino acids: CSVRVAGSNEAQYF.

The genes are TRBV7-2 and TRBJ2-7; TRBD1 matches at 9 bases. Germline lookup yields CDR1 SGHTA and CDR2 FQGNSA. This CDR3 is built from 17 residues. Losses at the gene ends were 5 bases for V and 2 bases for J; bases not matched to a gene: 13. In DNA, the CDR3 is TGTGCCAGCAGCCGAACAGGGGGCGCGGGGGACCCCTACGAGCAGTACGTC. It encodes CASSRTGGAGDPYEQYV.

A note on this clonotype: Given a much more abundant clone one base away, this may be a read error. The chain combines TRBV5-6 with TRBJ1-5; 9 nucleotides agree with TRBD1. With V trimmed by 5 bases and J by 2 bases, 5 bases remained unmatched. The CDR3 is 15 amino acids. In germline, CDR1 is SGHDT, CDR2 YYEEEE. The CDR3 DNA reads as TGTGCCAGCAGTCTTACAGGGGGCTGCAATCAGCCCCAGCATTTT. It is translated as CASSLTGGCNQPQHF. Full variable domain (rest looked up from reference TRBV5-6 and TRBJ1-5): DAGVTQSPTHLIKTRGQQVTLRCSPKSGHDTVSWYQQALGQGPQFIFQYYEEEERQRGNFPDRFSGHQFPNYSSELNVNALLLGDSALYLCASSLTGGCNQPQHFGDGTRLSIL.

The CDR3 spells CASSLRTGRGGYTF. The DNA for the CDR3 is TGTGCCAGCAGTTTACGGACAGGGAGGGGAGGCTACACCTTC. The V and J genes are TRBV12-3 or TRBV12-4 and TRBJ1-2; TRBD1 aligns across 8 bases. After removal of 2 bases from V and 8 bases from J, the junction contained 7 bases not matched to a gene. This CDR3 is 14 amino acids long.

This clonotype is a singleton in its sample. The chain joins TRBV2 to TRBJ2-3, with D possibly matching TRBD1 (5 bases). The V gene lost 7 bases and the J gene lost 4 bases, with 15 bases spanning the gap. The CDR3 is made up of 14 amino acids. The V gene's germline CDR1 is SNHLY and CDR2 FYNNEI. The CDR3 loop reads CASKQASWADTQYF. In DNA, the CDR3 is TGTGCCAGCAAACAGGCCTCTTGGGCAGATACGCAGTATTTT.

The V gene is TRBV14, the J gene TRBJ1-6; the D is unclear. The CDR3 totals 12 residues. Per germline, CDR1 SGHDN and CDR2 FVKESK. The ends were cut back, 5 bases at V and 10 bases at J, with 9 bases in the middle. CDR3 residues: CASSNTPSPLHF. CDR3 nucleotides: TGTGCCAGCAGCAATACACCCTCACCCCTCCACTTT.

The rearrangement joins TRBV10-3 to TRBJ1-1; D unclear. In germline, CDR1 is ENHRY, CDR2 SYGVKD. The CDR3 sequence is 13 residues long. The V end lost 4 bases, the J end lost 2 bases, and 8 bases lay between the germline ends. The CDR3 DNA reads TGTGCCATCAGTGGGCCAGGCAACACTGAAGCTTTCTTT. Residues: CAISGPGNTEAFF.

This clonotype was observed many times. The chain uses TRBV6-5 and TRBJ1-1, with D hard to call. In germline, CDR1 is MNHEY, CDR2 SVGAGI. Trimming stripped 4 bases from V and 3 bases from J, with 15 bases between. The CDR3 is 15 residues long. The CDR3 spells CASSSPAGVDTEAFF. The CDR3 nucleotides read TGTGCCAGCAGTTCCCCGGCCGGGGTTGACACTGAAGCTTTCTTT.

The CDR3 coding sequence is TGTGCCAGCAAGGAACAGCCGAACACCGGGGAGCTGTTTTTT. Amino acid sequence: CASKEQPNTGELFF. This chain joins TRBV12-3 or TRBV12-4 and TRBJ2-2, with D unresolved. Between the trimmed V and J ends, which lost 7 bases and 0 bases, there was a span of 9 bases. This CDR3 is built from 14 residues.

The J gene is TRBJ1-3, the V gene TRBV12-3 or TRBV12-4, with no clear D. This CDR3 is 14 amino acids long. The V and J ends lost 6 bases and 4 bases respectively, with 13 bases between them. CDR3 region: CASSRPFAGNTIYF. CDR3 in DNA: TGTGCCAGCAGCCGGCCATTCGCAGGAAACACCATATATTTT.

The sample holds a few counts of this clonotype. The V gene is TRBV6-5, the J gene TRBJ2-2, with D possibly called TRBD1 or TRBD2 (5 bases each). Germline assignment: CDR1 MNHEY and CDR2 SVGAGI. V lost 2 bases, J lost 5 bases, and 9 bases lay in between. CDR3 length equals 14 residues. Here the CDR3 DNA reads TGTGCCAGCAGTTACAGGGACGGGACCGGGGAGCTGTTTTTT. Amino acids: CASSYRDGTGELFF.

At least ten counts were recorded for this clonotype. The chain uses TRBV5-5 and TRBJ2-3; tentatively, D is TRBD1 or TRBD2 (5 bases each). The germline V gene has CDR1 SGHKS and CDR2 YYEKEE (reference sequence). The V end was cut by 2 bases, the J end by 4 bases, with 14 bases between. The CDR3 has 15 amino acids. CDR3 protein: CASSLKGPNADTQYF. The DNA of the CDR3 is TGTGCCAGCAGCTTAAAGGGACCCAACGCAGATACGCAGTATTTT.

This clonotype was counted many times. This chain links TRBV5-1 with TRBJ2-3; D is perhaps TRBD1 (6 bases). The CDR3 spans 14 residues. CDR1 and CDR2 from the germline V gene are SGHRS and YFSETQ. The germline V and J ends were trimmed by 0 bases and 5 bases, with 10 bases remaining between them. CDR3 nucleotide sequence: TGCGCCAGCAGCTTGGAAGGGGGTGAAGATACGCAGTATTTT. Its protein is CASSLEGGEDTQYF.

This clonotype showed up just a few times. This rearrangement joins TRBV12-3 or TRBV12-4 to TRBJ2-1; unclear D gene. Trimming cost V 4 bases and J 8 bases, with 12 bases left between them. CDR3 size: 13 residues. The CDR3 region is CASSSYPPDEQFF. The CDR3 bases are TGTGCCAGCAGTTCGTACCCCCCTGATGAGCAGTTCTTC.

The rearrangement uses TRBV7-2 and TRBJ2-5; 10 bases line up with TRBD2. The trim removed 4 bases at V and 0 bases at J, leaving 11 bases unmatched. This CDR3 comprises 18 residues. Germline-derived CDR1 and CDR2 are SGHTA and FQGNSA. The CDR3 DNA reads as TGTGCCAGCAGCTCAACTAGCGGGGCCGTCCTATACCAAGAGACCCAGTACTTC. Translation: CASSSTSGAVLYQETQYF.

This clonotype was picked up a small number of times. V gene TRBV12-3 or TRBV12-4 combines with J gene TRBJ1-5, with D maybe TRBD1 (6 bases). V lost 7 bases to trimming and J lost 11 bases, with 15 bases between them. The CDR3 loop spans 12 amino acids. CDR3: CASTLEGGAQHF. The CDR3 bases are TGTGCCAGCACTCTGGAGGGGGGGGCCCAGCATTTT.

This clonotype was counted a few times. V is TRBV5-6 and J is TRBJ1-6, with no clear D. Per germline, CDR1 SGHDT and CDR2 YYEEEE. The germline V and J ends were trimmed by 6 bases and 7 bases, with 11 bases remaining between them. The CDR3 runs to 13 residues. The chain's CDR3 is CASKYGGNSPLHF. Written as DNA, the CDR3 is TGTGCCAGCAAATACGGAGGGAATTCACCCCTCCACTTT.

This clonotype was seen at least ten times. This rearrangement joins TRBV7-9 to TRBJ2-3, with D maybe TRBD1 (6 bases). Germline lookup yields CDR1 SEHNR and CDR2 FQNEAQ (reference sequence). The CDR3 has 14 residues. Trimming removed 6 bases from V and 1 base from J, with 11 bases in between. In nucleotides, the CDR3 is TGTGCCAGCAGTGGACAGTCTGGCACAGATACGCAGTATTTT. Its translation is CASSGQSGTDTQYF.

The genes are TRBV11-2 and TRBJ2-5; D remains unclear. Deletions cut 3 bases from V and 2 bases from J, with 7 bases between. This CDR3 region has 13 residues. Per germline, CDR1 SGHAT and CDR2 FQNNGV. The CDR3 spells CASSFSEQETQYF. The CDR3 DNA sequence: TGTGCCAGCAGCTTCTCAGAGCAAGAGACCCAGTACTTC.

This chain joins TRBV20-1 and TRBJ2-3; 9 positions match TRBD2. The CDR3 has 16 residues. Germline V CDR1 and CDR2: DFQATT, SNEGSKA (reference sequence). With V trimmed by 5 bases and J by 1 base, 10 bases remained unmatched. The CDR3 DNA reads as TGCAGTGCTGGTGGCGGGGGGGCCGTAGGCACAGATACGCAGTATTTT. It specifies CSAGGGGAVGTDTQYF.

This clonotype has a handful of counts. The CDR3 nucleotides are TGTGCCAGCACCCAGGACGGCCTCTATGGCTACACCTTC. Translated, it gives CASTQDGLYGYTF. This chain links TRBV7-2 with TRBJ1-2; D not resolved. The CDR3 totals 13 residues. V was clipped by 7 bases and J by 4 bases, with 13 bases between them. Per germline, CDR1 SGHTA and CDR2 FQGNSA. Based on the CDR3 plus reference TRBV7-2 and TRBJ1-2, the full variable domain is GAGVSQSPSNKVTEKGKDVELRCDPISGHTALYWYRQSLGQGLEFLIYFQGNSAPDKSGLPSDRFSAERTGGSVSTLTIQRTQQEDSAVYLCASTQDGLYGYTFGSGTRLTVV.

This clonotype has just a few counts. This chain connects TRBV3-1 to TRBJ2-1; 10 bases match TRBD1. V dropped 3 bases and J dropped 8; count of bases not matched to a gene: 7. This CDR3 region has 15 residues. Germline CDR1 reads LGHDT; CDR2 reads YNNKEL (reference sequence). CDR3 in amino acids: CASSQSGQGPYEQFF. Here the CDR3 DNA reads TGTGCCAGCAGCCAGTCGGGACAGGGGCCGTATGAGCAGTTCTTC.